This T cell receptor beta chain was captured by sequencing in a study of blood T cell repertoires in COVID-19. About the study: Samples of COVID-19 (acute and convalescent) were obtained from the United States, Italy and Spain. Nucleic acid was either cDNA or gDNA, and it came from T cells, B-cell-depleted T cells, or PBMCs.

Original handling: Reference gene primer amplification gave nucleated cell count estimates. The assay was immunoSEQ multiplex PCR, and TCRdb's table has in-frame clones only and misses some. D and trimming come from the DNA, and the V and J calls and clone size come from that table. The table includes about 160,000 clones, roughly 81% detected once. V shed 3 bases and J shed 6 bases, with 11 bases lying between them. Per germline, CDR1 LNHDA and CDR2 SQIVND (reference sequence). The CDR3 has 14 amino acids. The chain combines TRBV19 with TRBJ2-2; D is perhaps TRBD2 (6 bases). The source of this sequence is a middle-aged man with acute or convalescent COVID-19. Sequencing was performed on peripheral blood. This CDR3 reads CASSIGPGAGELFF. CDR3 DNA sequence: TGTGCCAGTAGTATCGGACCGGGGGCCGGGGAGCTGTTTTTT.